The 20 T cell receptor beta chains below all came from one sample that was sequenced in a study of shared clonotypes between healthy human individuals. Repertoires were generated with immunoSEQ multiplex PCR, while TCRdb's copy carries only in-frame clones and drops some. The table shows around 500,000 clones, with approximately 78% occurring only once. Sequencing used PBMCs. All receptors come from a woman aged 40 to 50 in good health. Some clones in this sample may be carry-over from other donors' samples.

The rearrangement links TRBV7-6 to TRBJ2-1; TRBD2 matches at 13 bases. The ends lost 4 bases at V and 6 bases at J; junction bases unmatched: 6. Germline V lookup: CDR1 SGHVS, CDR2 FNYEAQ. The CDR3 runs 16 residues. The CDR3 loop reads CASSSRTSGGSNEQFF. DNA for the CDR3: TGTGCCAGCAGCTCCCGGACTAGCGGGGGCTCCAATGAGCAGTTCTTC.

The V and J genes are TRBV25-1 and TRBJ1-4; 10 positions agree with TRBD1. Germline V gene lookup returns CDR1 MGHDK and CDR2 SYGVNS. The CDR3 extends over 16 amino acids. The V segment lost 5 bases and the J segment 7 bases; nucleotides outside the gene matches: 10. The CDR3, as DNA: TGTGCCAGCAGTAAAGACAGGGGGCCTTCGTTTGAAAAACTGTTTTTT. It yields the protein CASSKDRGPSFEKLFF.

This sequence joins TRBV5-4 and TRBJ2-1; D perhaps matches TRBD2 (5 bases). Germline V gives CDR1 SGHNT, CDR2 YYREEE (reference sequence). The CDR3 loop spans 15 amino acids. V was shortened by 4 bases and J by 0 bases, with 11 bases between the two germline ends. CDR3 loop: CASSRSADSYNEQFF. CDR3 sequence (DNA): TGTGCCAGCAGCCGTAGCGCAGACTCCTACAATGAGCAGTTCTTC.

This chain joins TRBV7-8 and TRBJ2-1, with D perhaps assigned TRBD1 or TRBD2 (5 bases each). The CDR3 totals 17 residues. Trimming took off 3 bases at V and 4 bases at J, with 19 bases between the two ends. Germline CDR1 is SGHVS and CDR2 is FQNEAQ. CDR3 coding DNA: TGTGCCAGCAGCTTCCCCTCTCGGGGCGGAGGTTACAATGAGCAGTTCTTC. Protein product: CASSFPSRGGGYNEQFF.

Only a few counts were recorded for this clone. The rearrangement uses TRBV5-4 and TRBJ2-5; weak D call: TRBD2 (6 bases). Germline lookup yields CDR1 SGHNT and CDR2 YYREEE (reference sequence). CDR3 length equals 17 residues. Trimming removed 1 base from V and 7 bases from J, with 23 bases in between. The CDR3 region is CASSLSGSTGVIVTQYF. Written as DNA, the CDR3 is TGTGCCAGCAGCTTGTCAGGGTCAACGGGAGTTATAGTGACCCAGTACTTC.

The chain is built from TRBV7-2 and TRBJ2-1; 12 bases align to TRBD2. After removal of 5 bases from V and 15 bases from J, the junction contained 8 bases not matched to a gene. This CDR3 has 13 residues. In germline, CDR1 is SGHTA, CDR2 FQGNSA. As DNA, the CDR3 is TGTGCCAGCAGCCCCCCTAGCGGGAGGGCCTTGTTCTTC. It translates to CASSPPSGRALFF.

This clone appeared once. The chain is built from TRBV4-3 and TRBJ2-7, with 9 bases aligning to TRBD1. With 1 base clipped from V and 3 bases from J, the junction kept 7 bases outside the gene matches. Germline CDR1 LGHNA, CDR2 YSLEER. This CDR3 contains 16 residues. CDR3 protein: CASSQVGDRGNYEQYF. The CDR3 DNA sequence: TGCGCCAGCAGCCAAGTAGGTGACAGGGGGAACTACGAGCAGTACTTC.

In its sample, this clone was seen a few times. The CDR3 nucleotides are TGTGCCAGCAACACCCCTAATAACAATCAGCCCCAGCATTTT. It translates to CASNTPNNNQPQHF. The chain links TRBV6-1 to TRBJ1-5; D is unclear. The CDR3 sequence is 14 residues long. V lost 7 bases and J 3 bases, leaving 13 bases between the germline ends. The germline CDR1 and CDR2 sequences are MNHNS and SASEGT.

CDR3 coding DNA: TGTGCCAGCAGTTTAACCGGGACAGGGGTAGAGACCCAGTACTTC. Translation: CASSLTGTGVETQYF. The chain has TRBV27 and TRBJ2-5, with 10 bases fitting TRBD1. The CDR3 covers 15 residues. Germline CDR1 is MNHEY and CDR2 is SMNVEV (reference sequence). V was clipped by 2 bases and J by 4 bases; unmatched bases: 4.

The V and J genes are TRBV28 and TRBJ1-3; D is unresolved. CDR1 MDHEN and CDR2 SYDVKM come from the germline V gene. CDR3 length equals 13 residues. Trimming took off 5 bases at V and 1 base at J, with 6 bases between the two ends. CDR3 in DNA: TGTGCCAGCAGTAAACAGTCTGGAAACACCATATATTTT. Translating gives CASSKQSGNTIYF.

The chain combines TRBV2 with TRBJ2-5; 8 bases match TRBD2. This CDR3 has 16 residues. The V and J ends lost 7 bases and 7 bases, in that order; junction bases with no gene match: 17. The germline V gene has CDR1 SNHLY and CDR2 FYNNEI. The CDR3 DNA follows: TGTGCCAGCATTGGTTCAAGAGCGGGAGTTGACGGGACCCAGTACTTC. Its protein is CASIGSRAGVDGTQYF.

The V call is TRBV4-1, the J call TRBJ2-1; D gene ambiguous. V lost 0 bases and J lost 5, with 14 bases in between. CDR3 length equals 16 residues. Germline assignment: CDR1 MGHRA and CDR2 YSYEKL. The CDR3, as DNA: TGCGCCAGCAGCCAAGATCGGTACCTCGTTCACAATGAGCAGTTCTTC. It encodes CASSQDRYLVHNEQFF.

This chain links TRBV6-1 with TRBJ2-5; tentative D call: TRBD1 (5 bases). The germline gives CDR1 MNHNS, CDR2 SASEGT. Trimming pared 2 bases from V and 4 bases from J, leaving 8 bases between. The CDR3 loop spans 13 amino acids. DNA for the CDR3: TGTGCCAGCAGTGAACAAGGGGCAGAGACCCAGTACTTC. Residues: CASSEQGAETQYF.

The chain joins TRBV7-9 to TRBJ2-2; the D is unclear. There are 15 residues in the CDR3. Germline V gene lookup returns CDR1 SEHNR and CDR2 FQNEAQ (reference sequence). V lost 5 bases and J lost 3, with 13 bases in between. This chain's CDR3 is CASSPSLYDTGELFF. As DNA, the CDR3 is TGTGCCAGCAGCCCCTCTCTCTATGACACCGGGGAGCTGTTTTTT.

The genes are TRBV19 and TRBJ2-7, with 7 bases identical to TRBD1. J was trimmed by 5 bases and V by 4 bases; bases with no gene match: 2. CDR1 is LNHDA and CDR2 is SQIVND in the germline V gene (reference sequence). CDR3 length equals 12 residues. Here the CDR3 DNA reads TGTGCCAGTAGTACGACAGGGAACGAGCAGTACTTC. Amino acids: CASSTTGNEQYF. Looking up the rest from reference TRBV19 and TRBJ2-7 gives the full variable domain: DGGITQSPKYLFRKEGQNVTLSCEQNLNHDAMYWYRQDPGQGLRLIYYSQIVNDFQKGDIAEGYSVSREKKESFPLTVTSAQKNPTAFYLCASSTTGNEQYFGPGTRLTVT.

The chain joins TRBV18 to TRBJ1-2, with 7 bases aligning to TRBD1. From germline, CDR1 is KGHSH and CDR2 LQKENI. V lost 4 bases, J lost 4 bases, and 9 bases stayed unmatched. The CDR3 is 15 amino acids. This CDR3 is CASSLRQGRGYGYTF. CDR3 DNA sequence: TGTGCCAGCTCACTCAGACAGGGAAGAGGCTATGGCTACACCTTC. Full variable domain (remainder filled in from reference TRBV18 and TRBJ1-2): NAGVMQNPRHLVRRRGQEARLRCSPMKGHSHVYWYRQLPEEGLKFMVYLQKENIIDESGMPKERFSAEFPKEGPSILRIQQVVRGDSAAYFCASSLRQGRGYGYTFGSGTRLTVV.

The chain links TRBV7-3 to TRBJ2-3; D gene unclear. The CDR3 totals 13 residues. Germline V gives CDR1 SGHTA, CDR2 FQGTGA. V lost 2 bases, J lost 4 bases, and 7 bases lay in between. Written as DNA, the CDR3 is TGTGCCAGCAGCTTACGTGAGGCAGATACGCAGTATTTT. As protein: CASSLREADTQYF. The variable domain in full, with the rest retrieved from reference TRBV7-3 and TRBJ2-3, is GAGVSQTPSNKVTEKGKYVELRCDPISGHTALYWYRQSLGQGPEFLIYFQGTGAADDSGLPNDRFFAVRPEGSVSTLKIQRTERGDSAVYLCASSLREADTQYFGPGTRLTVL.

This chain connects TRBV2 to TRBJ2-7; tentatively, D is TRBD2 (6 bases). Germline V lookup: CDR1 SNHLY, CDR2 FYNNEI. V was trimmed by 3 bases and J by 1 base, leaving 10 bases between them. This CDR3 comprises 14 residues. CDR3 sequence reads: CASSDSSASYEQYF. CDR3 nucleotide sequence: TGTGCCAGCAGTGACTCTAGCGCTTCCTACGAGCAGTACTTC.

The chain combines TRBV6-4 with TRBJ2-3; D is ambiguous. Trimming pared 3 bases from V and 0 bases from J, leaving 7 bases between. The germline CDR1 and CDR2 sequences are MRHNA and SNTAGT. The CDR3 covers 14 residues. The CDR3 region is CASSEGGSTDTQYF. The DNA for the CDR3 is TGTGCCAGCAGTGAGGGCGGAAGCACAGATACGCAGTATTTT.

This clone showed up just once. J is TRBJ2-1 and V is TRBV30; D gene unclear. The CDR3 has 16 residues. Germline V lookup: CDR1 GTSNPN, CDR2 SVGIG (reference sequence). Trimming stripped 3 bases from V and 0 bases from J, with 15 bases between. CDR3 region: CAWRGIGRHSYNEQFF. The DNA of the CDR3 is TGTGCCTGGAGGGGTATTGGACGACACTCCTACAATGAGCAGTTCTTC.